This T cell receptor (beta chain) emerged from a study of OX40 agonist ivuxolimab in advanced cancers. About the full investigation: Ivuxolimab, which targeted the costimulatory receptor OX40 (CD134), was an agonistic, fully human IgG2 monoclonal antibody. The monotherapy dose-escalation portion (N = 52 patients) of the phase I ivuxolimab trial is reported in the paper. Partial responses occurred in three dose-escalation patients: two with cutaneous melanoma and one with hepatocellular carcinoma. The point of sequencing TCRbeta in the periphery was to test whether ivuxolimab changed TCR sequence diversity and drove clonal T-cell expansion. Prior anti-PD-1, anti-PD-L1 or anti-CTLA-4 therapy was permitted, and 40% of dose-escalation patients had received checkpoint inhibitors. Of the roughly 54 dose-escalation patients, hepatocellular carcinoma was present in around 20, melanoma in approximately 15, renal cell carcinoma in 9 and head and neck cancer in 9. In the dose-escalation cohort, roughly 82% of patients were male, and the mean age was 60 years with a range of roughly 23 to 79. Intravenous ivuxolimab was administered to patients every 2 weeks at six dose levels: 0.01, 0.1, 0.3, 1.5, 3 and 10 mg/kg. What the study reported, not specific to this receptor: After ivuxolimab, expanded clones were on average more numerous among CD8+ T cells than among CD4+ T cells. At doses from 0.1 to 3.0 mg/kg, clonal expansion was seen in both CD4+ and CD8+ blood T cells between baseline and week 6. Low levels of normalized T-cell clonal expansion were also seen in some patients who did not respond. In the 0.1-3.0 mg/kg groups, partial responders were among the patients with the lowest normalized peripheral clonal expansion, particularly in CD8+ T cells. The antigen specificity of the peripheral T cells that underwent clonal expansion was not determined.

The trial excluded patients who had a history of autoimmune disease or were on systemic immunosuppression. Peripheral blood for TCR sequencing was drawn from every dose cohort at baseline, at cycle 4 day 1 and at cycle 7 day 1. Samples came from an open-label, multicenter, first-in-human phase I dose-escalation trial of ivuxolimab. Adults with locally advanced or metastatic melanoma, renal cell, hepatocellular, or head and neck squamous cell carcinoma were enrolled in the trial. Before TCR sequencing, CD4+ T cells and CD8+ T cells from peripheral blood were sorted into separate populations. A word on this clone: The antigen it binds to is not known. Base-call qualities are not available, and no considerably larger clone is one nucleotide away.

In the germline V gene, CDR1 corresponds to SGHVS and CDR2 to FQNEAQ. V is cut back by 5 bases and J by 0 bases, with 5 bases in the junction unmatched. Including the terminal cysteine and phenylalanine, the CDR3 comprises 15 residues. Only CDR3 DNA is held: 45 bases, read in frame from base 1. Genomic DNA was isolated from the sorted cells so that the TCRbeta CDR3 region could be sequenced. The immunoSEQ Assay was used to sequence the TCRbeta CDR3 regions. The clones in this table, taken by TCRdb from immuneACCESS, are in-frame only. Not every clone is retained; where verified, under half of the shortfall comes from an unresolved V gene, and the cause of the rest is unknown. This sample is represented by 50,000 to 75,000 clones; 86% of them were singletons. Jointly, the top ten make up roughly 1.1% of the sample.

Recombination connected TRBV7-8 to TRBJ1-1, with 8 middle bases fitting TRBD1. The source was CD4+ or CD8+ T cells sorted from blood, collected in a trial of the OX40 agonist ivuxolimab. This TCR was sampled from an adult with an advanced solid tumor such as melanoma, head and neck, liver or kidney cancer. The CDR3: CASSRQGAVNTEAFF. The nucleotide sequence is TGTGCCAGCAGCCGCCAGGGGGCTGTGAACACTGAAGCTTTCTTT.